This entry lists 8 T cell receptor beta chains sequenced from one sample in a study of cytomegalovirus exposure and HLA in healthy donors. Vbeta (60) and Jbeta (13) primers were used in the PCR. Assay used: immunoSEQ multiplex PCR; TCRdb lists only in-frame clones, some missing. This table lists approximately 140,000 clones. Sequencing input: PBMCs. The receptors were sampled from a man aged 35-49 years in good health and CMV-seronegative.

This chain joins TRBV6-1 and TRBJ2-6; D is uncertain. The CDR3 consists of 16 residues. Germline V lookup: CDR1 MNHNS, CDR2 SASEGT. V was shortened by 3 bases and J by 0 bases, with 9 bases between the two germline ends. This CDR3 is CASSEGPSSGANVLTF. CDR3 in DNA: TGTGCCAGCAGTGAGGGCCCCTCCTCTGGGGCCAACGTCCTGACTTTC.

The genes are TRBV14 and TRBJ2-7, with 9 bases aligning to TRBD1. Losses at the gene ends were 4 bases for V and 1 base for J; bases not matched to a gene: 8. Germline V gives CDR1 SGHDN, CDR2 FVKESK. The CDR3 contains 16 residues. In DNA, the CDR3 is TGTGCCAGCAGCCGGAGGGGACAGGGTTGGTCCTACGAGCAGTACTTC. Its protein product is CASSRRGQGWSYEQYF.

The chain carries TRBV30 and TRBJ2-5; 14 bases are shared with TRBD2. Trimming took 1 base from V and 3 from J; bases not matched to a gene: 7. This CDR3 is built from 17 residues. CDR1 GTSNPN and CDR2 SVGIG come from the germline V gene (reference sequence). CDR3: CAWSERTSGGKKETQYF. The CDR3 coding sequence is TGTGCCTGGAGTGAACGGACTAGCGGGGGGAAAAAAGAGACCCAGTACTTC.

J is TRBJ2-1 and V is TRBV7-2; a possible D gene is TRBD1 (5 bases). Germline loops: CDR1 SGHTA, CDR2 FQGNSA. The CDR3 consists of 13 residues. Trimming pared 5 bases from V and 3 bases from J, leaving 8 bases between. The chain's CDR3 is CASSRDSYNEQFF. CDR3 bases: TGTGCCAGCAGCCGCGACAGCTACAATGAGCAGTTCTTC.

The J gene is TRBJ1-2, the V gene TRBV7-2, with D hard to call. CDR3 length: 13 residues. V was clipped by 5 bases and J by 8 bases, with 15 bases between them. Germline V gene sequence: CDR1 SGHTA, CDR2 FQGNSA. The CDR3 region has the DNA TGTGCCAGCAGCACCCCGGGAGGGTGGGGCTACACCTTC. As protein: CASSTPGGWGYTF.

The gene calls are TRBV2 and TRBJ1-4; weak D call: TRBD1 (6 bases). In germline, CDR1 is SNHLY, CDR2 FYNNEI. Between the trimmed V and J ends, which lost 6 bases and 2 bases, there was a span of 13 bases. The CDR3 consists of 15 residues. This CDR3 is CASRILRGTNEKLFF. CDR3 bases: TGTGCCAGCAGGATCCTCAGGGGCACTAATGAAAAACTGTTTTTT. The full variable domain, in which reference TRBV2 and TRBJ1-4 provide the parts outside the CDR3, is EPEVTQTPSHQVTQMGQEVILRCVPISNHLYFYWYRQILGQKVEFLVSFYNNEISEKSEIFDDQFSVERPDGSNFTLKIRSTKLEDSAMYFCASRILRGTNEKLFFGSGTQLSVL.

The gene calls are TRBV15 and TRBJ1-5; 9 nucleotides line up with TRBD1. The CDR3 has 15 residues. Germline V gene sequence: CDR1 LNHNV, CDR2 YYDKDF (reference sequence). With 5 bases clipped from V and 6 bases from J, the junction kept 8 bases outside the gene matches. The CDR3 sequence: CATSATGQGSQPQHF. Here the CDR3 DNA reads TGTGCCACCAGCGCAACGGGACAGGGAAGTCAGCCCCAGCATTTT.

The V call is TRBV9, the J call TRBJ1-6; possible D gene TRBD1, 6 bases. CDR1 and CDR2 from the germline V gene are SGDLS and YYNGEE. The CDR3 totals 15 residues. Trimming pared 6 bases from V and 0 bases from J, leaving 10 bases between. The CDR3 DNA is TGTGCCAGCAAGGGGGACATCTCCTATAATTCACCCCTCCACTTT. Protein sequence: CASKGDISYNSPLHF.